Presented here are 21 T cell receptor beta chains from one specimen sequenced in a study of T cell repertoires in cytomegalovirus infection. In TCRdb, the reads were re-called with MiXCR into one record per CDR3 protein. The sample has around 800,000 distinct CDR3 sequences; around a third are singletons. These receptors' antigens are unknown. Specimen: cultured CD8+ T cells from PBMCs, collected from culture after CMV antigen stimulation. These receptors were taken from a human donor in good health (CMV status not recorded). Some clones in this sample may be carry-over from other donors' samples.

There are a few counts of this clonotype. The CDR3 region has the DNA TGTGCCAGCAGCTCTGAGCCGGGACTCAGCTACGAGCAGTACGTC. Its protein product is CASSSEPGLSYEQYV. V and J are TRBV7-6 and TRBJ2-7, with a weak D call TRBD2 (6 bases). Deletions cut 4 bases from V and 3 bases from J, with 16 bases between. Germline-derived CDR1 and CDR2 are SGHVS and FNYEAQ. The CDR3 loop spans 15 amino acids.

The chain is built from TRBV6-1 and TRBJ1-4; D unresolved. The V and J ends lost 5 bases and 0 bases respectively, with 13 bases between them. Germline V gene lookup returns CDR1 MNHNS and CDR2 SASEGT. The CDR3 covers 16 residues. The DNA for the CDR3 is TGTGCCAGCAGTTACCCGCTCGCGGCAACTAATGAAAAACTGTTTTTT. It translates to CASSYPLAATNEKLFF.

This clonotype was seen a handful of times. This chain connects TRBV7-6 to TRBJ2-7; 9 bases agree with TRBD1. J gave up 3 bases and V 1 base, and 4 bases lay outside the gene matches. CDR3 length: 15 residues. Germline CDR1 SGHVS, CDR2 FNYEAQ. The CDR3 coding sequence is TGTGCCAGCAGCTTAGAAGGGACAGGGTTCTACGAGCAGTACTTC. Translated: CASSLEGTGFYEQYF.

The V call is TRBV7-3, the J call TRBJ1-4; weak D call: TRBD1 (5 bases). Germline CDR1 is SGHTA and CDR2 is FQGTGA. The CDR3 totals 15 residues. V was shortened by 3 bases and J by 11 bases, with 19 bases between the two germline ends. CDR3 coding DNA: TGTGCCAGCAGCTTTAAGTCGGGACTACTAGGGAAACTGTTTTTT. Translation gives CASSFKSGLLGKLFF.

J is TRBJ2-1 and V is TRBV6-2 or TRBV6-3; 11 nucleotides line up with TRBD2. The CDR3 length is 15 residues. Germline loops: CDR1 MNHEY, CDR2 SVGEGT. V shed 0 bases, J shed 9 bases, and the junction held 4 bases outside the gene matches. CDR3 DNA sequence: TGTGCCAGCAGTTACTCCGGCCTAGCGGGAGGTGAGCAGTTCTTC. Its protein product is CASSYSGLAGGEQFF.

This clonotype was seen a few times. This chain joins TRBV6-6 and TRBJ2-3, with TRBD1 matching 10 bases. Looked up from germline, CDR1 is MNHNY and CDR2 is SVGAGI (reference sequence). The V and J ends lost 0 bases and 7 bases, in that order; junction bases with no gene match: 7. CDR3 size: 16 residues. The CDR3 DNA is TGTGCCAGCAGTTACTCTGGCGACAGGGGGCTGTATACGCAGTATTTT. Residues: CASSYSGDRGLYTQYF.

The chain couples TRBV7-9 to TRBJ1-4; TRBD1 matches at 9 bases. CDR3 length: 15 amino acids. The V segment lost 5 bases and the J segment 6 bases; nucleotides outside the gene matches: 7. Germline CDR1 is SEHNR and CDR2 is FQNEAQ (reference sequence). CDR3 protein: CASSVTGGADEKLFF. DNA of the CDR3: TGTGCCAGCAGCGTAACAGGGGGCGCGGATGAAAAACTGTTTTTT.

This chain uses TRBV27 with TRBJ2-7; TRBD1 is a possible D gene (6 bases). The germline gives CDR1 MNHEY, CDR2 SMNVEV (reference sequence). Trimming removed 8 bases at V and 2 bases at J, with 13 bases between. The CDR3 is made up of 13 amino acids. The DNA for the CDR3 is TGTGCCAGCGCCGCAGGGGCTCCCTACGAGCAGTACTTC. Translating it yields CASAAGAPYEQYF.

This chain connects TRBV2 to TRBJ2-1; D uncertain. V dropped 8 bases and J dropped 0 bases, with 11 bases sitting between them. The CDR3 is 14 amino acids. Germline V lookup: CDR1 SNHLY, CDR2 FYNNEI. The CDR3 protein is CASGRVSSYNEQFF. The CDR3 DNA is TGTGCCAGCGGTCGGGTCAGCTCCTACAATGAGCAGTTCTTC.

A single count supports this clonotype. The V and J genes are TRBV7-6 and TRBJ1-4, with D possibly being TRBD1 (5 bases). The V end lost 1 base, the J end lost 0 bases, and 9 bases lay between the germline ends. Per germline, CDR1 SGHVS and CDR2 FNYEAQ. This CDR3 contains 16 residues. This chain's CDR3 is CASSLGGKATNEKLFF. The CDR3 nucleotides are TGTGCCAGCAGCTTAGGGGGGAAGGCAACTAATGAAAAACTGTTTTTT.

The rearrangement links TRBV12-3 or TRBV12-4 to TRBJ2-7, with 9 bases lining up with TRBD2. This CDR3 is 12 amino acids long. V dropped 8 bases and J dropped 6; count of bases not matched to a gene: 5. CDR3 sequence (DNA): TGTGCCAGCGGCGGGGGGGCGTCCGAGCAGTACTTC. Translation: CASGGGASEQYF.

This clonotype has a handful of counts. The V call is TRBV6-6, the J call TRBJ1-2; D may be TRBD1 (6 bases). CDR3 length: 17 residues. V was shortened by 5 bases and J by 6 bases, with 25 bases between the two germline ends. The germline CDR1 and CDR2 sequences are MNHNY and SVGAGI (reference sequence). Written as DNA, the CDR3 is TGTGCCAGCAGTCAACCGGGGGCGGACGACAGACGCAATGGCTACACCTTC. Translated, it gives CASSQPGADDRRNGYTF.

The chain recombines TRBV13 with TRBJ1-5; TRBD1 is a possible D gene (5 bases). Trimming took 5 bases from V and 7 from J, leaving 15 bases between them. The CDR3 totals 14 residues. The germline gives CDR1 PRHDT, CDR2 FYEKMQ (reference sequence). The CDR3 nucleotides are TGTGCCAGCAGCCCCAAGGGGTCCCGGCAGCCCCAGCATTTT. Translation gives CASSPKGSRQPQHF.

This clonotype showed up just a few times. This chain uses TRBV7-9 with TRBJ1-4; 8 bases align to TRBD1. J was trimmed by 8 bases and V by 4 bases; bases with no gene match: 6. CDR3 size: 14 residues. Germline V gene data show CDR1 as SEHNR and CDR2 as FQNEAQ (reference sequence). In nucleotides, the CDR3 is TGTGCCAGCAGCTGGGGACAGGAAGGCGAAAAACTGTTTTTT. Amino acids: CASSWGQEGEKLFF.

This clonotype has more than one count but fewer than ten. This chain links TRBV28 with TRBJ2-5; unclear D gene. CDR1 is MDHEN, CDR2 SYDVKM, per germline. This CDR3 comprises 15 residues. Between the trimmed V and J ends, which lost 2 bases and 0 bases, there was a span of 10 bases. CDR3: CASSLLGNNQETQYF. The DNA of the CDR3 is TGTGCCAGCAGTTTACTGGGGAACAACCAAGAGACCCAGTACTTC.

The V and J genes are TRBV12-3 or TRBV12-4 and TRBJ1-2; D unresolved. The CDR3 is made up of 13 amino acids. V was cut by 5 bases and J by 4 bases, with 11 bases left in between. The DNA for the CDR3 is TGTGCCAGCAGTCCCGGGCACAGCTATGGCTACACCTTC. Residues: CASSPGHSYGYTF.

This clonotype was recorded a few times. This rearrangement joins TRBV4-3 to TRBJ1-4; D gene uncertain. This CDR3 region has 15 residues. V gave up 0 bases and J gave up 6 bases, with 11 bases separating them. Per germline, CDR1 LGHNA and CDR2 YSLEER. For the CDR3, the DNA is TGCGCCAGCAGCCAAGAGATGCGACGGCATGAAAAACTGTTTTTT. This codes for CASSQEMRRHEKLFF.

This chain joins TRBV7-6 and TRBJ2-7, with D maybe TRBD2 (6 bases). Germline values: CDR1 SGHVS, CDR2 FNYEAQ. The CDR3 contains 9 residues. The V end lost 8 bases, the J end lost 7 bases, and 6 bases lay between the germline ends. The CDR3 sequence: CASGGEQYF. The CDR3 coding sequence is TGTGCCAGCGGGGGGGAGCAGTACTTC.

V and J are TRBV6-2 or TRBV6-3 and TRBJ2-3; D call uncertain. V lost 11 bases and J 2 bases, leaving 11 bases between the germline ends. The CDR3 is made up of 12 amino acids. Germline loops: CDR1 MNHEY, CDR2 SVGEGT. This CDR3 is CAHGRATDTQYF. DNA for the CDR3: TGTGCCCACGGTCGGGCCACAGATACGCAGTATTTT.

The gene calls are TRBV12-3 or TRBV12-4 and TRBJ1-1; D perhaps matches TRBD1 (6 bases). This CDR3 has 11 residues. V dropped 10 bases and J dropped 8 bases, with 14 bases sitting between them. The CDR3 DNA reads TGTGCCACCCACTGGGGGGCAGAAGCTTTCTTT. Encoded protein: CATHWGAEAFF.

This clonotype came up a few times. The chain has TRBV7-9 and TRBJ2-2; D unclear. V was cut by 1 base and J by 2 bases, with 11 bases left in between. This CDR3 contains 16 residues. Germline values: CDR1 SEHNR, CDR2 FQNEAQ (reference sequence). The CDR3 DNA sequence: TGTGCCAGCAGCTTAGACCTGTCAGAAAACACCGGGGAGCTGTTTTTT. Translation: CASSLDLSENTGELFF.